Listed below are T cell receptor beta chains from one sample, sequenced in a study of beta chain features in type 1 diabetes. The assay was immunoSEQ multiplex PCR, and TCRdb's table has in-frame clones only and misses some. The table includes about 340,000 clones, approximately 15% detected once. Sequenced material: naive CD4+ T cells from blood. The source is a woman aged 18-35 years with type 1 diabetes. Both conserved end residues are part of each CDR3. Each record gives: V gene, D gene, clone size, CDR3 length, J gene, CDR3 protein, CDR3 DNA. A D gene is named only where the DNA matches it firmly. Rows may omit the clone size; those that give it use once, few, many or a size class.

>TRBV29-1|TRBD2|-|16|TRBJ2-1
CSVAFLAGVSYNEQFF
TGCAGCGTGGCCTTTCTAGCGGGGGTCTCCTACAATGAGCAGTTCTTC
>TRBV5-1|TRBD1|few|18|TRBJ2-6
CASSSTGEGIPGANVLTF
TGCGCCAGCAGCTCGACAGGGGAAGGTATCCCTGGGGCCAACGTCCTGACTTTC
>TRBV7-9|-|-|16|TRBJ2-2
CASSLSSVQNTGELFF
TGTGCCAGCAGCTTATCATCGGTCCAAAACACCGGGGAGCTGTTTTTT
>TRBV9|TRBD2|-|18|TRBJ2-5
CASSVWASGSPYQETQYF
TGTGCCAGCAGCGTATGGGCTAGCGGCAGCCCGTACCAAGAGACCCAGTACTTC
>TRBV7-3|-|-|12|TRBJ2-5
CATRGAQETQYF
TGTGCCACCAGGGGAGCCCAAGAGACCCAGTACTTC
>TRBV19|-|-|13|TRBJ1-1
CASSSDRHTEAFF
TGTGCCAGTAGTTCCGACAGACACACTGAAGCTTTCTTT
>TRBV14|-|few|17|TRBJ2-1
CASSQAKRTGTYNEQFF
TGTGCCAGCAGCCAAGCAAAGCGCACAGGGACCTACAATGAGCAGTTCTTC
>TRBV30|TRBD1|-|13|TRBJ1-3
CAWERTGEYTIYF
TGTGCCTGGGAGAGGACAGGGGAATACACCATATATTTT
>TRBV11-2|TRBD1|few|17|TRBJ2-6
CASSLIRGQGIRGVLTF
TGTGCCAGCAGCTTAATAAGGGGACAGGGGATTCGGGGCGTCCTGACTTTC
>TRBV5-1|TRBD2|-|17|TRBJ2-5
CASSSLRTSGTEETQYF
TGCGCCAGCAGCTCTCTAAGGACTAGCGGGACCGAGGAGACCCAGTACTTC
>TRBV5-6|-|-|15|TRBJ2-3
CASSLGQVLTDTQYF
TGTGCCAGCAGCTTGGGGCAGGTCCTCACAGATACGCAGTATTTT
>TRBV30|TRBD2|few|15|TRBJ2-1
CAWSVGTSIANEQFF
TGTGCCTGGAGTGTGGGGACTAGTATAGCGAATGAGCAGTTCTTC
>TRBV18|-|few|13|TRBJ1-1
CASSATRESEAFF
TGTGCCAGCTCCGCGACCCGGGAAAGTGAAGCTTTCTTT
>TRBV14|-|-|13|TRBJ1-1
CASSRHPDTEAFF
TGTGCCAGCAGTCGTCACCCGGACACTGAAGCTTTCTTT
>TRBV9|-|-|15|TRBJ2-2
CASSPTSGHTGELFF
TGTGCCAGCAGCCCCACCAGCGGTCACACCGGGGAGCTGTTTTTT
>TRBV25-1|-|-|16|TRBJ2-2
CASSHWQVENTGELFF
TGTGCCAGCAGTCATTGGCAGGTCGAGAACACCGGGGAGCTGTTTTTT
>TRBV18|-|-|13|TRBJ1-2
CASSSLTGYGYTF
TGTGCCAGCTCATCCCTGACAGGATATGGCTACACCTTC
>TRBV13|TRBD2|few|18|TRBJ2-5
CASSLVLAGARGGETQYF
TGTGCCAGCAGCTTAGTACTAGCGGGAGCTCGAGGTGGAGAGACCCAGTACTTC
>TRBV30|-|few|13|TRBJ1-3
CAKTEFSGNTIYF
TGTGCTAAGACAGAATTCTCTGGAAACACCATATATTTT
>TRBV30|-|-|14|TRBJ1-2
CAWSVGQLNYGYTF
TGTGCCTGGAGTGTCGGACAGCTTAACTATGGCTACACCTTC
>TRBV2|-|few|13|TRBJ1-1
CASSEQGNTEAFF
TGTGCCAGCAGTGAACAGGGAAACACTGAAGCTTTCTTT
>TRBV28|TRBD2|few|15|TRBJ2-1
CASTPPGGSYNEQFF
TGTGCCAGCACCCCCCCGGGGGGCTCCTACAATGAGCAGTTCTTC
>TRBV19|-|few|15|TRBJ1-1
CASSIGSFMNTEAFF
TGTGCCAGTAGTATCGGGTCTTTCATGAACACTGAAGCTTTCTTT
>TRBV5-4|-|-|14|TRBJ2-2
CASSVRKATGELFF
TGTGCCAGCAGCGTGCGGAAAGCGACCGGGGAGCTGTTTTTT
>TRBV5-6|TRBD2|few|17|TRBJ2-1
CASSLLRTSGSHNEQFF
TGTGCCAGCAGCTTACTAAGGACTAGCGGGAGCCACAATGAGCAGTTCTTC
>TRBV6-6|-|-|16|TRBJ2-1
CATLPSRGPGYNEQFF
TGTGCCACCCTCCCGTCTAGAGGGCCGGGATACAATGAGCAGTTCTTC
>TRBV6-1|TRBD1|-|15|TRBJ2-3
CASSTWTGSTDTQYF
TGTGCCAGCAGTACTTGGACAGGGAGCACAGATACGCAGTATTTT
>TRBV5-4|TRBD1|-|14|TRBJ2-1
CASSIRTGYNEQFF
TGTGCCAGCAGCATTCGGACAGGGTACAATGAGCAGTTCTTC
>TRBV9|TRBD1|-|17|TRBJ2-5
CASSPGPGTGLGETQYF
TGTGCCAGCAGCCCAGGTCCCGGGACAGGGCTCGGGGAGACCCAGTACTTC
>TRBV25-1|-|-|13|TRBJ1-1
CASRENFYGEAFF
TGTGCCAGCAGAGAGAACTTCTACGGGGAAGCTTTCTTT
>TRBV18|-|-|15|TRBJ2-7
CASSPEGVRRGVQYF
TGTGCCAGCTCACCGGAGGGCGTACGTCGCGGCGTGCAGTACTTC
>TRBV28|TRBD2|-|16|TRBJ2-1
CASSPLGREALNEQFF
TGTGCCAGCAGTCCATTGGGGAGGGAGGCGTTGAATGAGCAGTTCTTC
>TRBV5-1|-|few|13|TRBJ1-2
CASSLAPTGGYTF
TGCGCCAGCAGCTTGGCCCCGACTGGGGGCTACACCTTC
>TRBV7-2|TRBD2|-|16|TRBJ2-1
CASSPHGTSGMVEQFF
TGTGCCAGCAGCCCTCACGGGACTAGCGGGATGGTTGAGCAGTTCTTC
>TRBV7-2|TRBD1|few|16|TRBJ2-2
CASSLQGAANTGELFF
TGTGCCAGCAGCTTACAGGGGGCCGCGAACACCGGGGAGCTGTTTTTT
>TRBV28|TRBD1|few|15|TRBJ2-7
CASSLPGQGPYEQYF
TGTGCCAGCAGTTTACCGGGACAGGGACCCTACGAGCAGTACTTC
>TRBV28|-|few|12|TRBJ2-5
CASGGRLETQYF
TGTGCCAGCGGCGGTAGGTTGGAGACCCAGTACTTC
>TRBV25-1|-|-|15|TRBJ2-3
CASSDVREGTDTQYF
TGTGCCAGCAGTGATGTGAGGGAGGGCACAGATACGCAGTATTTT
>TRBV7-6|-|few|13|TRBJ2-3
CASSLVSTDTQYF
TGTGCCAGCAGCTTAGTATCGACAGATACGCAGTATTTT
>TRBV25-1|TRBD2|-|15|TRBJ2-5
CASRKTSGGRETQYF
TGTGCCAGCAGGAAGACCAGCGGGGGGAGGGAGACCCAGTACTTC
>TRBV6-5|TRBD1|few|14|TRBJ2-5
CASSGRQGQETQYF
TGTGCCAGCAGTGGCCGACAGGGGCAAGAGACCCAGTACTTC
>TRBV28|-|-|13|TRBJ1-1
CASSFSGNTEAFF
TGTGCCAGCAGTTTCTCCGGGAACACTGAAGCTTTCTTT
>TRBV28|TRBD2|few|15|TRBJ2-5
CASTLRGAGGPTQYF
TGTGCCAGCACCCTCCGGGGAGCGGGAGGGCCAACCCAGTACTTC
>TRBV7-2|-|-|15|TRBJ2-3
CASSLLGPYTDTQYF
TGTGCCAGCAGCCTCCTAGGTCCATACACAGATACGCAGTATTTT
>TRBV11-1|TRBD1|-|12|TRBJ2-7
CASSSVGTGFSF
TGTGCCAGCAGCTCTGTAGGGACAGGTTTTTCCTTC